Presented here are 27 T cell receptor beta chains from one specimen sequenced in a study of CD8 T cells in ankylosing spondylitis. These receptors' targets are unknown. Findings and limits, study-wide: A TCR beta motif of about eight highly homologous variants appeared characteristic of ankylosing spondylitis blood.

MiXCR, run by TCRdb on the 5' RACE reads, gives a single entry per CDR3 protein. Among 350,000 or so distinct CDR3 sequences listed, 8% were seen once. Sequencing was done on a sample of blood, either unsorted or a sorted T cell fraction (not recorded which). These receptors all stem from a male donor with ankylosing spondylitis.

The rearrangement links TRBV6-2 or TRBV6-3 to TRBJ2-1, with D perhaps TRBD2 (5 bases). Trimming cost V 11 bases and J 3 bases, with 14 bases left between them. Germline loops: CDR1 MNHEY, CDR2 SVGEGT. The CDR3 is made up of 13 amino acids. CDR3 DNA: TGTGCCGGAGGAGGAAGGAGCTACAATGAGCAGTTCTTC. As protein: CAGGGRSYNEQFF.

The chain couples TRBV7-2 to TRBJ1-5, with D possibly being TRBD1 (5 bases). The CDR3 is 16 residues long. Trimming took 3 bases from V and 6 from J, leaving 18 bases between them. Germline loops: CDR1 SGHTA, CDR2 FQGNSA. The CDR3 loop is CASSFGPPLGGQPQHF. As DNA, the CDR3 is TGTGCCAGCAGCTTCGGGCCCCCCCTGGGGGGTCAGCCCCAGCATTTT.

This clonotype was seen a handful of times. The rearrangement uses TRBV12-3 or TRBV12-4 and TRBJ2-1; maybe TRBD2 (6 bases). Trimming removed 2 bases at V and 5 bases at J, with 13 bases between. There are 15 residues in the CDR3. CDR3 region: CASSLIGGFDNEQFF. Here the CDR3 DNA reads TGTGCCAGCAGTTTAATAGGAGGGTTTGACAATGAGCAGTTCTTC.

The rearrangement links TRBV4-1 to TRBJ2-7; TRBD2 aligns across 9 bases. The CDR3 is 16 residues long. Unmatched junction bases numbered 9, after V lost 1 base and J lost 5 bases. Germline V gene data show CDR1 as MGHRA and CDR2 as YSYEKL. CDR3 in DNA: TGCGCCAGCAGCCAAGGCCATAGCGGGAGAGAACACGAGCAGTACTTC. It specifies CASSQGHSGREHEQYF.

This clonotype was picked up many times. The rearrangement joins TRBV15 to TRBJ2-5, with D tentatively TRBD2 (6 bases). The CDR3 totals 14 residues. The germline V gene has CDR1 LNHNV and CDR2 YYDKDF (reference sequence). Trimming pared 4 bases from V and 5 bases from J, leaving 14 bases between. This CDR3 is CATSNGGIEETQYF. The CDR3 bases are TGTGCCACCAGCAACGGCGGGATCGAGGAGACCCAGTACTTC. The full variable domain, with the rest looked up from reference TRBV15 and TRBJ2-5, is DAMVIQNPRYQVTQFGKPVTLSCSQTLNHNVMYWYQQKSSQAPKLLFHYYDKDFNNEADTPDNFQSRRPNTSFCFLDIRSPGLGDTAMYLCATSNGGIEETQYFGPGTRLLVL.

The rearrangement links TRBV15 to TRBJ2-2, with TRBD2 as a possible D gene (6 bases). This CDR3 is built from 17 residues. Trimming shortened V by 1 base and J by 7 bases, and 19 bases separated the two germline ends. Germline assignment: CDR1 LNHNV and CDR2 YYDKDF (reference sequence). This CDR3 is CATSRALRAAGFGELFF. The DNA of the CDR3 is TGTGCCACCAGCAGAGCCCTGAGGGCCGCGGGATTCGGGGAGCTGTTTTTT.

This clonotype has more than one count but fewer than ten. The gene calls are TRBV4-3 and TRBJ2-1, with D possibly matching TRBD2 (6 bases). V gave up 0 bases and J gave up 8 bases, with 17 bases separating them. The V gene's germline CDR1 is LGHNA and CDR2 YSLEER. This CDR3 contains 16 residues. For the CDR3, the DNA is TGCGCCAGCAGCCAAGATTTACGTACCGGGAGCCATGAGCAGTTCTTC. Amino acid sequence: CASSQDLRTGSHEQFF.

The chain recombines TRBV7-3 with TRBJ2-3, with TRBD1 identical over 9 bases. Germline CDR1 and CDR2: SGHTA and FQGTGA. The CDR3 consists of 17 residues. V was clipped by 5 bases and J by 3 bases; unmatched bases: 12. The CDR3 protein is CASSPRGTGKVTDTQYF. The CDR3 nucleotides read TGTGCCAGCAGCCCCAGGGGGACAGGGAAGGTTACAGATACGCAGTATTTT. The full variable domain, in which reference TRBV7-3 and TRBJ2-3 provide the parts outside the CDR3, is GAGVSQTPSNKVTEKGKYVELRCDPISGHTALYWYRQSLGQGPEFLIYFQGTGAADDSGLPNDRFFAVRPEGSVSTLKIQRTERGDSAVYLCASSPRGTGKVTDTQYFGPGTRLTVL.

This clonotype has a count of ten or more. The CDR3 sequence is CASSLGLGGDEQFF. In nucleotides, the CDR3 is TGTGCCAGCAGTTTAGGCCTCGGGGGCGATGAGCAGTTCTTC. This rearrangement joins TRBV12-3 or TRBV12-4 to TRBJ2-1; D possibly matches TRBD1 or TRBD2 (6 bases each). V was pared by 1 base and J by 8 bases, with 12 bases between. This CDR3 region has 14 residues.

This clonotype has a count of ten or more. The chain couples TRBV12-3 or TRBV12-4 to TRBJ1-6; D remains unclear. The CDR3 covers 12 residues. The ends were cut back, 5 bases at V and 9 bases at J, with 8 bases in the middle. The CDR3 spells CASSLLPSPLHF. The CDR3 DNA is TGTGCCAGCAGTCTATTACCTTCACCCCTCCACTTT.

The chain combines TRBV9 with TRBJ1-1; 8 nucleotides agree with TRBD1. Per the germline V gene, CDR1 is SGDLS and CDR2 is YYNGEE. The CDR3 sequence is 14 residues long. The V segment lost 4 bases and the J segment 3 bases; nucleotides outside the gene matches: 5. Here the CDR3 reads CASSSTGGDTEAFF. In DNA, the CDR3 is TGTGCCAGCAGCTCCACAGGGGGGGACACTGAAGCTTTCTTT.

CDR3 sequence (DNA): TGTGCCAGCAGCCATACGACAGCCGGGGAGCTGTTTTTT. It codes for CASSHTTAGELFF. The V and J genes are TRBV3-1 and TRBJ2-2; the D gene is possibly TRBD1 (5 bases). The CDR3 is 13 amino acids. V dropped 3 bases and J dropped 6 bases, with 8 bases sitting between them. Per germline, CDR1 LGHDT and CDR2 YNNKEL (reference sequence).

In the case of this clonotype: A single base separates this from a much larger clone, so it may be a read error. This chain links TRBV7-9 with TRBJ2-7; 9 bases line up with TRBD2. The CDR3 consists of 14 residues. Per germline, CDR1 SEHNR and CDR2 FQNEAQ (reference sequence). The junction had 2 bases not matched to a gene; V was cut back by 3 bases and J by 2 bases. CDR3 nucleotides: TGTGCCAGCAGCTTTAGCGGGAGCCCCTACGAGCAGTACTTC. This gives the protein CASSFSGSPYEQYF. Combining the CDR3 with reference TRBV7-9 and TRBJ2-7 gives the whole variable domain DTGVSQNPRHKITKRGQNVTFRCDPISEHNRLYWYRQTLGQGPEFLTYFQNEAQLEKSRLLSDRFSAERPKGSFSTLEIQRTEQGDSAMYLCASSFSGSPYEQYFGPGTRLTVT.

The gene calls are TRBV9 and TRBJ2-1; no reliable D call. This CDR3 spans 16 amino acids. Germline V gives CDR1 SGDLS, CDR2 YYNGEE. Trimming removed 0 bases from V and 4 bases from J, with 14 bases in between. The CDR3 spells CASSVGRQATYNEQFF. The CDR3 DNA is TGTGCCAGCAGCGTAGGCCGGCAGGCTACGTACAATGAGCAGTTCTTC.

This clonotype was detected only a few times. V gene TRBV5-1 combines with J gene TRBJ2-3, with D unclear. Per germline, CDR1 SGHRS and CDR2 YFSETQ. This CDR3 is built from 13 residues. Trimming took 4 bases from V and 3 from J, leaving 9 bases between them. The CDR3 DNA reads as TGCGCCAGCAGCCAACCGCAGACAGATACGCAGTATTTT. Residues: CASSQPQTDTQYF.

Worth noting for this clonotype: A much larger clone differs from this one at a single base, so this may be a read error. The gene calls are TRBV5-1 and TRBJ2-1; D is undetermined. The CDR3 extends over 15 amino acids. The germline gives CDR1 SGHRS, CDR2 YFSETQ. Trimming took 0 bases from V and 4 from J, leaving 11 bases between them. The CDR3 nucleotides are TGCGCCAGCAGCTTGGTTACGGAGATTTACAATGAGCAGTTCTTC. Encoded protein: CASSLVTEIYNEQFF.

The CDR3 sequence: CASSLASGQGGQPQHF. CDR3 bases: TGTGCCAGCAGCTTAGCGTCAGGACAGGGTGGTCAGCCCCAGCATTTT. The chain recombines TRBV7-9 with TRBJ1-5, with TRBD1 matching over 8 bases. This CDR3 contains 16 residues. The J segment lost 6 bases and the V segment lost 0 bases, leaving 7 bases of the junction unmatched. The germline CDR1 and CDR2 sequences are SEHNR and FQNEAQ (reference sequence). The full variable domain, with the rest looked up from reference TRBV7-9 and TRBJ1-5, is DTGVSQNPRHKITKRGQNVTFRCDPISEHNRLYWYRQTLGQGPEFLTYFQNEAQLEKSRLLSDRFSAERPKGSFSTLEIQRTEQGDSAMYLCASSLASGQGGQPQHFGDGTRLSIL.

This chain's CDR3 is CAAGTSGARFTDTQYF. In nucleotides, the CDR3 is TGTGCCGCCGGGACTAGCGGAGCAAGATTCACAGATACGCAGTATTTT. The chain employs TRBV6-1 and TRBJ2-3, with 11 positions matching TRBD2. The germline V gene encodes CDR1 MNHNS and CDR2 SASEGT. The CDR3 has 16 amino acids. Unmatched junction bases numbered 12, after V lost 11 bases and J lost 2 bases.

This clonotype turned up a few times. The chain employs TRBV3-1 and TRBJ2-1; no clear D. Germline CDR1 is LGHDT and CDR2 is YNNKEL (reference sequence). The CDR3 has 12 amino acids. V lost 5 bases and J lost 12, with 14 bases in between. CDR3 sequence reads: CASSAPGLGQFF. For the CDR3, the DNA is TGTGCCAGCAGCGCCCCCGGCCTCGGGCAGTTCTTC.

The J gene is TRBJ2-5, the V gene TRBV7-9; D ambiguous. V was pared by 1 base and J by 5 bases, with 11 bases between. Germline CDR1 is SEHNR and CDR2 is FQNEAQ (reference sequence). The CDR3 is 14 amino acids. CDR3 nucleotide sequence: TGTGCCAGCAGCTTAGGCAACGCCGGCGAGACCCAGTACTTC. Its protein product is CASSLGNAGETQYF. Drawing the rest from reference TRBV7-9 and TRBJ2-5, the complete variable domain is DTGVSQNPRHKITKRGQNVTFRCDPISEHNRLYWYRQTLGQGPEFLTYFQNEAQLEKSRLLSDRFSAERPKGSFSTLEIQRTEQGDSAMYLCASSLGNAGETQYFGPGTRLLVL.

This clonotype was recorded many times. The chain couples TRBV29-1 to TRBJ2-3; D call uncertain. Between the trimmed V and J ends, which lost 0 bases and 3 bases, there was a span of 7 bases. Germline-derived CDR1 and CDR2 are SQVTM and ANQGSEA. This CDR3 region has 13 residues. The CDR3 region is CSVEDLGTDTQYF. DNA for the CDR3: TGCAGCGTTGAAGATCTGGGGACAGATACGCAGTATTTT.

The V and J genes are TRBV2 and TRBJ2-2, with 10 bases aligning to TRBD2. Germline CDR1 SNHLY, CDR2 FYNNEI. V shed 7 bases, J shed 7 bases, and the junction held 6 bases outside the gene matches. The CDR3 totals 14 residues. The chain's CDR3 is CASTSGRALGELFF. The CDR3 bases are TGTGCCAGCACGAGCGGGAGGGCCCTCGGGGAGCTGTTTTTT.

This clonotype came up a few times. The chain couples TRBV6-5 to TRBJ1-6; D call uncertain. Germline V gives CDR1 MNHEY, CDR2 SVGAGI. This CDR3 is 15 amino acids long. V was cut by 3 bases and J by 3 bases, with 9 bases left in between. The CDR3 DNA reads as TGTGCCAGCAGTTATCGCCCACACTATAATTCACCCCTCCACTTT. The encoded protein is CASSYRPHYNSPLHF.

This clonotype was seen more than once but under ten times. The genes are TRBV4-3 and TRBJ2-3; 8 nucleotides match TRBD2. The CDR3 is made up of 17 amino acids. Germline CDR1 and CDR2: LGHNA and YSLEER. The V and J ends lost 1 base and 4 bases, in that order; junction bases with no gene match: 10. This CDR3 reads CASSQGSGSWGPDTQYF. The CDR3 DNA is TGCGCCAGCAGCCAAGGGAGCGGGAGTTGGGGCCCAGATACGCAGTATTTT.

This clonotype was counted only a few times. The V call is TRBV7-9, the J call TRBJ2-1; D gene ambiguous. The CDR3 runs to 11 residues. Trimming took 4 bases from V and 11 from J, leaving 9 bases between them. CDR1 is SEHNR, CDR2 FQNEAQ, per germline (reference sequence). The CDR3 sequence: CASSSPGQQFF. Here the CDR3 DNA reads TGTGCCAGCAGCTCCCCTGGGCAGCAGTTCTTC.

The chain carries TRBV20-1 and TRBJ2-2; 7 nucleotides align to TRBD1. The CDR3 is 17 residues long. CDR1 DFQATT and CDR2 SNEGSKA come from the germline V gene (reference sequence). V shed 2 bases and J 5 bases; nucleotides not matched to a gene: 14. The CDR3 DNA is TGCAGTGCTAGAAGGACCCCCGGGACAGAAGATACCGGGGAGCTGTTTTTT. This gives the protein CSARRTPGTEDTGELFF.

CDR3 nucleotides: TGTGCCAGCAGTTTATGGGGGGGAAAAGAGACCCAGTACTTC. Translating gives CASSLWGGKETQYF. V gene TRBV27 combines with J gene TRBJ2-5, with TRBD2 matching 7 bases. V lost 1 base, J lost 3 bases, and 2 bases stayed unmatched. CDR3 length: 14 amino acids. Germline V gene lookup returns CDR1 MNHEY and CDR2 SMNVEV (reference sequence).